The clone carrying this T cell receptor beta chain was observed a handful of times. The sample comes from a study of blood T cell repertoires in COVID-19. Study context: COVID-19 samples from acute and convalescent phases originated in the United States, Italy and Spain. Nucleic acid was either cDNA or gDNA, and it came from T cells, B-cell-depleted T cells, or PBMCs.

Germline loops: CDR1 SNHLY, CDR2 FYNNEI. The junction had 2 bases not matched to a gene; V was cut back by 6 bases and J by 3 bases. The CDR3 contains 14 residues. The authors' processing: How many nucleated cells were present was estimated from reference gene primer amplification. Clones were read by immunoSEQ multiplex PCR, and TCRdb kept only the in-frame ones, dropping some. From that table come the V and J calls and clone size; the DNA was used to work out D and trimming. Of 230,000 or so clones listed, around 84% were seen once; the top ten hold about 1.4%. V is TRBV2 and J is TRBJ2-2; the match to TRBD1 covers 9 bases. This clonotype originated in a middle-aged woman who had recovered from COVID-19. Sequencing used peripheral blood. The CDR3 coding sequence is TGTGCCAGCAGCCGGGACAGGGACACCGGGGAGCTGTTTTTT. Translation gives CASSRDRDTGELFF.